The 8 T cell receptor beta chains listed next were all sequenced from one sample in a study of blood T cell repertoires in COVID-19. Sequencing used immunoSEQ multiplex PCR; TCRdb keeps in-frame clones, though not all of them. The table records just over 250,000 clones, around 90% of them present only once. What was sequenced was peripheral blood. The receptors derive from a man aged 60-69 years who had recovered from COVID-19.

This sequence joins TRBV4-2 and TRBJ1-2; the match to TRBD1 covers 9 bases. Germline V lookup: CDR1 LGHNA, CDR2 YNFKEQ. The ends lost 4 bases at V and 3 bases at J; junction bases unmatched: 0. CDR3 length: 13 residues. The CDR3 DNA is TGTGCCAGCAGCCGGGACAGGGACTATGGCTACACCTTC. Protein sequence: CASSRDRDYGYTF.

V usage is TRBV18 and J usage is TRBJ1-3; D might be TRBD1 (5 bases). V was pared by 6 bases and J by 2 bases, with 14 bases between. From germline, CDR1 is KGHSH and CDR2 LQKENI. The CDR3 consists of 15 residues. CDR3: CASSPDTHPGNTIYF. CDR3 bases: TGTGCCAGCTCGCCGGACACCCACCCTGGAAACACCATATATTTT.

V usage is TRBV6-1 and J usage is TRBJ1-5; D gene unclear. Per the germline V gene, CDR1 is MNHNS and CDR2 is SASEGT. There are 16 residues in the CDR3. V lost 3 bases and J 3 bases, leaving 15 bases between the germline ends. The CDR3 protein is CASSERQTVVNQPQHF. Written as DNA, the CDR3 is TGTGCCAGCAGTGAGAGACAAACAGTTGTCAATCAGCCCCAGCATTTT.

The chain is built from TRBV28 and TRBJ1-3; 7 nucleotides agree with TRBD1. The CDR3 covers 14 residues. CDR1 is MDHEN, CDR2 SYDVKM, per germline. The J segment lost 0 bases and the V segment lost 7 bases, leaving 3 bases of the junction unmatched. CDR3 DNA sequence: TGTGCCAGCACGGGGACAGACTCTGGAAACACCATATATTTT. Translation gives CASTGTDSGNTIYF.

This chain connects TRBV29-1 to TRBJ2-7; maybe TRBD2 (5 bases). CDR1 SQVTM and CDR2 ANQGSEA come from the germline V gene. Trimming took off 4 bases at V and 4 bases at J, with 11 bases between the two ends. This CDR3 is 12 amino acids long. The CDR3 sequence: CSVAGVWYEQYF. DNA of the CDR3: TGCAGCGTTGCCGGGGTCTGGTACGAGCAGTACTTC.

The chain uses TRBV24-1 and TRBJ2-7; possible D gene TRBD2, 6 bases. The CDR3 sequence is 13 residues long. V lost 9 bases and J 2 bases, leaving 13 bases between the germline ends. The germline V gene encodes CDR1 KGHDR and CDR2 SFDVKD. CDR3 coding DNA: TGTGCCACCGGGGAAGCGGGCGCCTACGAGCAGTACTTC. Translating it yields CATGEAGAYEQYF.

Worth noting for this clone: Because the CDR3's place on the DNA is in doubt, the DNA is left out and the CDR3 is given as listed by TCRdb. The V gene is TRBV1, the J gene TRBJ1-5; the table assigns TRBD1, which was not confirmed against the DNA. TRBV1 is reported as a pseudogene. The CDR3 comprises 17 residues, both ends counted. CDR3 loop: CTSSQVAAGNSNQPQHF.

This chain's CDR3 is CASSPFPGGEKLFF. In nucleotides, the CDR3 is TGCGCCAGCAGCCCCTTCCCTGGAGGTGAAAAACTGTTTTTT. This chain links TRBV5-1 with TRBJ1-4; no reliable D call. The V and J ends lost 4 bases and 7 bases respectively, with 14 bases between them. The CDR3 loop spans 14 amino acids. Germline V gene sequence: CDR1 SGHRS, CDR2 YFSETQ.